The T cell receptor (beta chain) under discussion was sequenced for a study of OX40 agonist ivuxolimab in advanced cancers. Background on the study: While on treatment, patients had intravenous ivuxolimab at 0.01 to 10 mg/kg every 2 weeks. People who had prior anti-PD-1, anti-PD-L1 or anti-CTLA-4 therapy could take part, and under 45% had some. Two cutaneous melanoma patients and one hepatocellular carcinoma patient, three in all, had partial responses.

Germline CDR1 and CDR2: SGDLS and YYNGEE. Trimming left V 5 bases short and J 0 bases short, with 12 bases between. CDR3 length: 14 residues. This clone was seen a handful of times. Assay: immunoSEQ multiplex PCR; the TCRdb copy retains only in-frame clones and omits some. The data hold tens of thousands of clones, with about 94% observed a single time. This chain uses TRBV9 with TRBJ2-7, with D hard to call. The receptor's source is an adult with an advanced solid tumor such as melanoma, head and neck, liver or kidney cancer. Here the sequenced sample was CD4+ or CD8+ T cells sorted from blood, taken in a trial of the OX40 agonist ivuxolimab. CDR3 coding DNA: TGTGCCAGCAGTCATTCTCTCGGCTCCTACGAGCAGTACTTC. Translating it yields CASSHSLGSYEQYF.